The 32 T cell receptor beta chains reported below all come from one sample, sequenced in a study of control samples from healthy donors and cancer patients. Sequencing used immunoSEQ multiplex PCR; TCRdb keeps in-frame clones, though not all of them. This repertoire shows about 86,000 clones, approximately 93% found once; its top ten account for 1.5%. Sequenced sample: blood. The receptors were gathered from a woman in her 30s in good health.

The chain recombines TRBV7-9 with TRBJ1-6; the match to TRBD1 covers 7 bases. The germline V gene has CDR1 SEHNR and CDR2 FQNEAQ (reference sequence). There are 13 residues in the CDR3. The CDR3 DNA follows: TGTGGAGCGGGGCAGGGGGGTAATTCACCCCTCCACTTT. This encodes CGAGQGGNSPLHF. Based on the CDR3 plus reference TRBV7-9 and TRBJ1-6, the full variable domain is DTGVSQNPRHKITKRGQNVTFRCDPISEHNRLYWYRQTLGQGPEFLTYFQNEAQLEKSRLLSDRFSAERPKGSFSTLEIQRTEQGDSAMYLCGAGQGGNSPLHFGNGTRLTVT.

The genes are TRBV5-1 and TRBJ1-2; TRBD1 aligns across 7 bases. The CDR3 is 13 amino acids. J was trimmed by 5 bases and V by 4 bases; bases with no gene match: 5. Germline V gene lookup returns CDR1 SGHRS and CDR2 YFSETQ. CDR3 sequence: CASSIGTAYGYTF. In DNA form, the CDR3 reads TGCGCCAGCAGCATCGGGACAGCTTATGGCTACACCTTC.

The chain couples TRBV27 to TRBJ1-5, with D possibly TRBD1 on 5 matching bases. The germline gives CDR1 MNHEY, CDR2 SMNVEV (reference sequence). With 4 bases removed from V and 2 bases from J, the gap between germline ends came to 9 bases. The CDR3 extends over 14 amino acids. CDR3 DNA sequence: TGTGCCAGCAGTTCAGGGTCTGGCAATCAGCCCCAGCATTTT. It translates to CASSSGSGNQPQHF.

The chain is built from TRBV7-6 and TRBJ2-2; TRBD1 matches 10 bases. The V gene's germline CDR1 is SGHVS and CDR2 FNYEAQ. J gave up 0 bases and V 4 bases, and 8 bases lay outside the gene matches. The length of the CDR3 is 18 residues. The CDR3 DNA reads as TGTGCCAGCAGCTCACCGGGACAGGGGCCTTCGAACACCGGGGAGCTGTTTTTT. Translated: CASSSPGQGPSNTGELFF.

V is TRBV6-5 and J is TRBJ2-7; perhaps D is TRBD1 or TRBD2 (5 bases each). Between the trimmed V and J ends, which lost 6 bases and 3 bases, there was a span of 15 bases. The germline gives CDR1 MNHEY, CDR2 SVGAGI. The CDR3 is made up of 14 amino acids. The CDR3 spells CASRVTGTYYEQYF. The DNA for the CDR3 is TGTGCCAGCAGAGTCACCGGGACCTACTACGAGCAGTACTTC.

The chain uses TRBV3-1 (or the pseudogene TRBV3-2) and TRBJ1-6; 8 positions match TRBD1. The germline CDR1 and CDR2 sequences are LGHDT and YNNKEL (reference sequence). V shed 0 bases, J shed 10 bases, and the junction held 11 bases outside the gene matches. This CDR3 contains 17 residues. The CDR3 loop reads CASSQDRRDRGGSPLHF. The DNA of the CDR3 is TGTGCCAGCAGCCAAGATAGGAGAGACAGGGGTGGGTCACCCCTCCACTTT.

The chain recombines TRBV3-1 (or the pseudogene TRBV3-2) with TRBJ1-6; 9 bases align to TRBD1. The CDR3 extends over 17 amino acids. Unmatched junction bases numbered 4, after V lost 3 bases and J lost 1 base. Germline V gene lookup returns CDR1 LGHDT and CDR2 YNNKEL (reference sequence). The chain's CDR3 is CASSQGTGKSYNSPLHF. The CDR3 region has the DNA TGTGCCAGCAGCCAGGGGACAGGGAAGTCCTATAATTCACCCCTCCACTTT.

This chain links TRBV29-1 with TRBJ1-4; 8 bases fit TRBD1. Germline CDR1 SQVTM, CDR2 ANQGSEA. Losses at the gene ends were 4 bases for V and 7 bases for J; bases not matched to a gene: 11. The CDR3 has 15 amino acids. CDR3 loop: CSVVGRGQGSEKLFF. The DNA of the CDR3 is TGCAGCGTTGTGGGCAGGGGGCAGGGGAGTGAAAAACTGTTTTTT.

CDR3 bases: TGCGCCAGCAGCTTGGTGGGAGATCCGAACACTGAAGCTTTCTTT. It encodes CASSLVGDPNTEAFF. The V call is TRBV5-1, the J call TRBJ1-1; unclear D gene. Germline lookup yields CDR1 SGHRS and CDR2 YFSETQ. Trimming took 0 bases from V and 1 from J, leaving 10 bases between them. This CDR3 has 15 amino acids.

This clone showed up just once. V is TRBV11-2 and J is TRBJ2-6, with 7 bases identical to TRBD1. Germline V gives CDR1 SGHAT, CDR2 FQNNGV. The CDR3 totals 18 residues. V was pared by 5 bases and J by 0 bases, with 10 bases of the junction left unmatched. In DNA, the CDR3 is TGTGCCAGCAGCGTCGGATTAGGACAGGACTCTGGGGCCAACGTCCTGACTTTC. Its translation is CASSVGLGQDSGANVLTF.

In this sample, this clone turned up once. The CDR3 protein is CASSLSDRNEKLFF. CDR3 sequence (DNA): TGTGCCAGCAGTTTATCGGACAGAAATGAAAAACTGTTTTTT. The chain recombines TRBV27 with TRBJ1-4; a weak D match, TRBD1 (6 bases). Trimming cost V 0 bases and J 5 bases, with 7 bases left between them. The CDR3 is 14 residues long. Germline V gene lookup returns CDR1 MNHEY and CDR2 SMNVEV (reference sequence).

This sequence joins TRBV19 and TRBJ2-3; 13 bases match TRBD2. The V gene end was trimmed by 4 bases and the J gene end by 0 bases; junction bases not matched to a gene: 1. Per germline, CDR1 LNHDA and CDR2 SQIVND (reference sequence). CDR3 length: 16 amino acids. The chain's CDR3 is CASSRTSGGSTDTQYF. The DNA for the CDR3 is TGTGCCAGTAGTAGGACTAGCGGGGGCAGCACAGATACGCAGTATTTT.

The chain combines TRBV19 with TRBJ2-7; TRBD2 agrees at 7 bases. Germline V lookup: CDR1 LNHDA, CDR2 SQIVND (reference sequence). This CDR3 has 13 amino acids. J lost 7 bases, V lost 2 bases, and 5 bases had no gene match. CDR3 nucleotide sequence: TGTGCCAGTAGTATAATGGGAGGGGAGGAGCAGTACTTC. As protein: CASSIMGGEEQYF.

In DNA, the CDR3 is TGTGCCAGCAGCTTAACTGGCAGGGACAACCCTGGGGAGACCCAGTACTTC. This encodes CASSLTGRDNPGETQYF. The gene calls are TRBV11-3 and TRBJ2-5; perhaps TRBD1 as D (6 bases). The CDR3 contains 17 residues. Looked up from germline, CDR1 is SGHNT and CDR2 is YENEEA. Trimming stripped 2 bases from V and 5 bases from J, with 21 bases between.

The chain has TRBV11-3 and TRBJ2-3; 15 bases map to TRBD2. Germline CDR1 and CDR2: SGHNT and YENEEA. The CDR3 has 17 residues. Trimming cost V 4 bases and J 0 bases; bases outside gene matches: 2. The CDR3 DNA is TGTGCCAGCAGCTCGGGACTAGCGGGAGGCAGCACAGATACGCAGTATTTT. Translated: CASSSGLAGGSTDTQYF.

The J gene is TRBJ2-7, the V gene TRBV7-4; D not certain. V lost 1 base, J lost 4 bases, and 26 bases lay in between. Germline V lookup: CDR1 SGHVT, CDR2 SQSDAQ. The CDR3 consists of 19 residues. CDR3 DNA sequence: TGTGCCAGCAGCTTAGAACCCCGGGCTAGTTCGGTGAAGAAGTACGAGCAGTACTTC. Translation gives CASSLEPRASSVKKYEQYF.

This chain uses TRBV13 with TRBJ2-1; D uncertain. Germline values: CDR1 PRHDT, CDR2 FYEKMQ (reference sequence). V dropped 5 bases and J dropped 2 bases, with 16 bases sitting between them. The CDR3 spans 16 residues. The CDR3: CASSLLIGYPYNEQFF. The CDR3 DNA reads as TGTGCCAGCAGCCTCCTAATAGGGTACCCCTACAATGAGCAGTTCTTC.

The chain couples TRBV28 to TRBJ1-1, with D perhaps TRBD1 (5 bases). Germline CDR1 reads MDHEN; CDR2 reads SYDVKM. This CDR3 region has 16 residues. The germline V and J ends were trimmed by 3 bases and 0 bases, with 14 bases remaining between them. CDR3 sequence: CASSFLWGRVNTEAFF. CDR3 DNA sequence: TGTGCCAGCAGTTTTTTATGGGGGAGGGTGAACACTGAAGCTTTCTTT.

This chain uses TRBV5-6 with TRBJ2-3; D perhaps matches TRBD2 (6 bases). Germline CDR1 SGHDT, CDR2 YYEEEE. V was shortened by 5 bases and J by 2 bases, with 12 bases between the two germline ends. This CDR3 contains 14 residues. In nucleotides, the CDR3 is TGTGCCAGCAGGCCTAGGGGACTCACAGATACGCAGTATTTT. Its translation: CASRPRGLTDTQYF.

V gene TRBV18 combines with J gene TRBJ1-1; TRBD1 is a possible D gene (6 bases). CDR1 is KGHSH and CDR2 is LQKENI in the germline V gene. The CDR3 has 16 amino acids. V gave up 2 bases and J gave up 5 bases, with 18 bases separating them. The CDR3 here is CASSPYEQGVRTEAFF. For the CDR3, the DNA is TGTGCCAGCTCACCATACGAACAGGGTGTGAGGACTGAAGCTTTCTTT.

V usage is TRBV28 and J usage is TRBJ2-7; D call uncertain. The V gene's germline CDR1 is MDHEN and CDR2 SYDVKM. V shed 3 bases and J shed 4 bases, with 4 bases lying between them. The CDR3 runs 11 residues. The CDR3 spells CASSLEYEQYF. CDR3 in DNA: TGTGCCAGCAGTTTGGAGTACGAGCAGTACTTC.

This clone was picked up one time. This chain joins TRBV6-6 and TRBJ2-2, with 9 positions matching TRBD1. Germline V lookup: CDR1 MNHNY, CDR2 SVGAGI (reference sequence). J lost 4 bases, V lost 6 bases, and 6 bases had no gene match. The CDR3 has 15 amino acids. CDR3 DNA: TGTGCCAGCAGGGTGACAGGGGGTGTCACCGGGGAGCTGTTTTTT. Translated, it gives CASRVTGGVTGELFF.

The rearrangement joins TRBV5-1 to TRBJ2-7, with 11 bases matching TRBD2. J was trimmed by 4 bases and V by 4 bases; bases with no gene match: 4. Looked up from germline, CDR1 is SGHRS and CDR2 is YFSETQ. This CDR3 is built from 14 residues. The CDR3 loop is CASSEGTSGYEQYF. Here the CDR3 DNA reads TGCGCCAGCAGCGAGGGGACTAGCGGATACGAGCAGTACTTC. The full variable domain, rest sourced from reference TRBV5-1 and TRBJ2-7, is KAGVTQTPRYLIKTRGQQVTLSCSPISGHRSVSWYQQTPGQGLQFLFEYFSETQRNKGNFPGRFSGRQFSNSRSEMNVSTLELGDSALYLCASSEGTSGYEQYFGPGTRLTVT.

J is TRBJ1-4 and V is TRBV4-2; D is unclear. The germline gives CDR1 LGHNA, CDR2 YNFKEQ. This CDR3 region has 15 residues. With 0 bases removed from V and 0 bases from J, the gap between germline ends came to 5 bases. CDR3 DNA sequence: TGTGCCAGCAGCCAAGAGGGTACAACTAATGAAAAACTGTTTTTT. It is translated as CASSQEGTTNEKLFF.

The chain employs TRBV27 and TRBJ2-3, with TRBD2 matching over 10 bases. The germline V gene has CDR1 MNHEY and CDR2 SMNVEV (reference sequence). This CDR3 is 16 amino acids long. V gave up 2 bases and J gave up 7 bases; unmatched junction bases: 9. In DNA, the CDR3 is TGTGCCAGCAGTTTAGTTGCTAGCGGGAGTTCAAATACGCAGTATTTT. Translation gives CASSLVASGSSNTQYF.

The chain has TRBV28 and TRBJ2-1; the D is unclear. In germline, CDR1 is MDHEN, CDR2 SYDVKM. The CDR3 is 18 residues long. Deletions cut 5 bases from V and 3 bases from J, with 23 bases between. The CDR3 nucleotides are TGTGCCAGCAGTCACCCCCTTCCGATGATGACCAACTACAATGAGCAGTTCTTC. Amino acid sequence: CASSHPLPMMTNYNEQFF.

The V gene is TRBV19, the J gene TRBJ2-2; the D gene is possibly TRBD1 (5 bases). V lost 5 bases to trimming and J lost 0 bases, with 16 bases between them. Germline-derived CDR1 and CDR2 are LNHDA and SQIVND (reference sequence). This CDR3 has 17 residues. CDR3 in amino acids: CASSSGYRTTNTGELFF. In nucleotides, the CDR3 is TGTGCCAGTAGTTCCGGTTACAGGACCACGAACACCGGGGAGCTGTTTTTT. The complete variable domain, with remaining parts taken from reference TRBV19 and TRBJ2-2, reads DGGITQSPKYLFRKEGQNVTLSCEQNLNHDAMYWYRQDPGQGLRLIYYSQIVNDFQKGDIAEGYSVSREKKESFPLTVTSAQKNPTAFYLCASSSGYRTTNTGELFFGEGSRLTVL.

V gene TRBV6-6 combines with J gene TRBJ1-3; D not certain. This CDR3 has 13 residues. Trimming took off 2 bases at V and 0 bases at J, with 2 bases between the two ends. Germline lookup yields CDR1 MNHNY and CDR2 SVGAGI (reference sequence). The CDR3 DNA reads as TGTGCCAGCAGTTACGACTCTGGAAACACCATATATTTT. This translates into CASSYDSGNTIYF.

This chain connects TRBV6-5 to TRBJ1-4, with TRBD1 matching over 10 bases. V was clipped by 6 bases and J by 6 bases; unmatched bases: 7. This CDR3 contains 15 residues. CDR1 MNHEY and CDR2 SVGAGI come from the germline V gene. CDR3 protein: CASSGTGVSDEKLFF. CDR3 in DNA: TGTGCCAGCAGCGGGACAGGGGTTTCAGATGAAAAACTGTTTTTT.

V usage is TRBV2 and J usage is TRBJ2-3, with unresolved D. Trimming removed 6 bases at V and 3 bases at J, with 10 bases between. This CDR3 region has 13 residues. Germline V gives CDR1 SNHLY, CDR2 FYNNEI. CDR3 nucleotides: TGTGCCAGCAGCCCGCTAGGTACAGATACGCAGTATTTT. Translated: CASSPLGTDTQYF.

V is TRBV9 and J is TRBJ2-3; TRBD2 matches 14 bases. In germline, CDR1 is SGDLS, CDR2 YYNGEE. The trim removed 2 bases at V and 1 base at J, leaving 6 bases unmatched. The CDR3 contains 18 residues. The chain's CDR3 is CASSVGLAGGLRTDTQYF. In DNA form, the CDR3 reads TGTGCCAGCAGCGTCGGACTAGCGGGAGGCTTGCGCACAGATACGCAGTATTTT.

The genes are TRBV11-2 and TRBJ2-7; 9 bases line up with TRBD1. The CDR3 is 15 residues long. Germline CDR1 reads SGHAT; CDR2 reads FQNNGV. V gave up 6 bases and J gave up 4 bases; unmatched junction bases: 10. The CDR3 protein is CASSGDRDELYEQYF. The CDR3 region has the DNA TGTGCCAGCAGTGGGGACAGGGACGAATTATACGAGCAGTACTTC. Combining the CDR3 with reference TRBV11-2 and TRBJ2-7 gives the whole variable domain EAGVAQSPRYKIIEKRQSVAFWCNPISGHATLYWYQQILGQGPKLLIQFQNNGVVDDSQLPKDRFSAERLKGVDSTLKIQPAKLEDSAVYLCASSGDRDELYEQYFGPGTRLTVT.